The T cell receptor beta chain under discussion was sequenced for a study of CD8 T cells in ankylosing spondylitis (TCRdb year 2017). As for the study more broadly: To find TCR variants linked to disease, the study profiled T cell receptor beta repertoires in ankylosing spondylitis patients and healthy donors. The full study cohort comprised 20 to 30 ankylosing spondylitis patients and over a hundred healthy donors. Peripheral blood was sampled, and synovial fluid was also collected from ankylosing spondylitis patients. Points the paper makes about the study in general: Some of the motif variants had been reported before in the synovial fluid and blood of reactive arthritis patients, a finding that suggests common disease-initiation mechanisms. Blood from ankylosing spondylitis patients appeared to be characterized by a TCR beta motif made up of under ten highly homologous amino acid variants. The disease-linked clones were reported as significantly enriched in matched synovial fluid samples from ankylosing spondylitis patients. A CD8+ phenotype was shown by the disease-linked clones, which were found at relatively low frequencies in peripheral blood.

CDR1 SGHTA and CDR2 FQGNSA are derived from the germline V gene. V is cut back by 5 bases and J by 7 bases, with 8 bases in the junction unmatched. Inclusive of the bounding cysteine and valine, the CDR3 is 13 residues long. Only CDR3 DNA is held: 39 bases, read in frame from base 1. The sequencing machine was an Illumina HiSeq 2500. TCR beta libraries were prepared by quantitative 5'-RACE with molecular barcodes. The paper's processing steps were these. A new computational method based on a probabilistic model of VDJ rearrangement was used to identify disease-linked TCR variants. The public reads were reanalyzed by TCRdb: fastp trimming at Q25, MiXCR alignment, in-frame beta chains only. Each entry merges the rows of one CDR3 protein and shows their most common DNA and genes. TCRdb assigned the V and J calls; the authors' analysis was not used. The sample profile shows hundreds of thousands of distinct CDR3 sequences; roughly 20% of them were found once. The top ten hold roughly 7.4% of the sample.

Details on this clonotype: The antigen this receptor binds is unknown. No much larger clone exists at a distance of one base, and base qualities are not known.

The chain is encoded by TRBV7-2 joined to TRBJ2-7; 7 junctional bases match TRBD2. The sequenced sample consisted of blood, either unsorted or a sorted T cell fraction (not recorded which). The TCR was taken from a male donor with ankylosing spondylitis or in good health (not recorded which). At the DNA level, the sequence is TGTGCCAGCAGCCCCGGACTAGTGCGGGAGCAGTACGTC. Its protein product is CASSPGLVREQYV.